The 20 T cell receptor beta chains given below trace back to one sample, sequenced in a study of shared clonotypes between healthy human individuals. The assay was immunoSEQ multiplex PCR, and TCRdb's table has in-frame clones only and misses some. There are under 650,000 clones in the sample; 90% to 96% occur only once, and under 0.06% lies in the top ten. The sequencing input was naive CD4+ T cells sorted from blood. Specified subset: CD45RA+ positively selected. These receptors all come from a woman aged 25 to 39 in good health.

The genes are TRBV6-1 and TRBJ2-1; D possibly uses TRBD1 or TRBD2 (5 bases each). The germline gives CDR1 MNHNS, CDR2 SASEGT. Trimming took off 3 bases at V and 4 bases at J, with 22 bases between the two ends. The length of the CDR3 is 18 residues. The CDR3 reads CASSDPAEGLRLYNEQFF. Written as DNA, the CDR3 is TGTGCCAGCAGTGATCCCGCCGAGGGGTTACGGTTGTACAATGAGCAGTTCTTC.

The genes are TRBV28 and TRBJ1-4; D remains unclear. Germline V gives CDR1 MDHEN, CDR2 SYDVKM. V lost 1 base and J lost 4, with 10 bases in between. The CDR3 loop spans 15 amino acids. CDR3 sequence reads: CASSLFRGGNEKLFF. For the CDR3, the DNA is TGTGCCAGCAGTTTATTCCGTGGCGGTAATGAAAAACTGTTTTTT.

This chain connects TRBV18 to TRBJ1-1; tentative D call: TRBD1 (6 bases). The CDR3 extends over 15 amino acids. Trimming pared 2 bases from V and 3 bases from J, leaving 13 bases between. Germline lookup yields CDR1 KGHSH and CDR2 LQKENI. CDR3 coding DNA: TGTGCCAGCTCACCAACGGCAGGGGCGTACACTGAAGCTTTCTTT. As protein: CASSPTAGAYTEAFF. Complete variable domain (other parts from reference TRBV18 and TRBJ1-1): NAGVMQNPRHLVRRRGQEARLRCSPMKGHSHVYWYRQLPEEGLKFMVYLQKENIIDESGMPKERFSAEFPKEGPSILRIQQVVRGDSAAYFCASSPTAGAYTEAFFGQGTRLTVV.

This clone came up a few times. The gene calls are TRBV5-1 and TRBJ1-3, with TRBD1 as a possible D gene (6 bases). Germline lookup yields CDR1 SGHRS and CDR2 YFSETQ. This CDR3 contains 14 residues. Trimming pared 0 bases from V and 3 bases from J, leaving 7 bases between. DNA for the CDR3: TGCGCCAGCAGCTTGGCAGGGGTTGGAAACACCATATATTTT. Its protein product is CASSLAGVGNTIYF.

V usage is TRBV5-1 and J usage is TRBJ2-5; D tentatively fits TRBD1 or TRBD2 (5 bases each). CDR3 length: 14 residues. In germline, CDR1 is SGHRS, CDR2 YFSETQ. Trimming stripped 4 bases from V and 7 bases from J, with 17 bases between. CDR3 residues: CASSALQGPGTQYF. CDR3 DNA sequence: TGCGCCAGCAGCGCGCTTCAGGGACCAGGGACCCAGTACTTC.

This chain joins TRBV2 and TRBJ2-1, with TRBD1 as a possible D gene (6 bases). V was clipped by 3 bases and J by 2 bases, with 14 bases between them. CDR3 length: 16 residues. Per germline, CDR1 SNHLY and CDR2 FYNNEI. The CDR3 protein is CASSERPQGAYNEQFF. CDR3 nucleotide sequence: TGTGCCAGCAGTGAGAGGCCACAGGGTGCCTACAATGAGCAGTTCTTC.

This rearrangement joins TRBV27 to TRBJ2-6; 8 bases align to TRBD1. With V trimmed by 2 bases and J by 0 bases, 9 bases remained unmatched. Germline assignment: CDR1 MNHEY and CDR2 SMNVEV (reference sequence). The CDR3 covers 19 residues. CDR3 residues: CASSLNRGTSSSGANVLTF. CDR3 bases: TGTGCCAGCAGTTTAAACAGGGGGACCTCGTCCTCTGGGGCCAACGTCCTGACTTTC.

The chain combines TRBV4-2 with TRBJ1-5; possibly TRBD1 for D (6 bases). Trimming shortened V by 1 base and J by 5 bases, and 12 bases separated the two germline ends. Per the germline V gene, CDR1 is LGHNA and CDR2 is YNFKEQ. This CDR3 has 15 residues. The CDR3 sequence: CASSQGGGGYQPQHF. In DNA form, the CDR3 reads TGTGCCAGCAGCCAAGGGGGAGGGGGATATCAGCCCCAGCATTTT.

This chain links TRBV10-3 with TRBJ2-3; 10 nucleotides agree with TRBD2. The trim removed 6 bases at V and 0 bases at J, leaving 9 bases unmatched. This CDR3 is built from 17 residues. The V gene's germline CDR1 is ENHRY and CDR2 SYGVKD. CDR3 nucleotide sequence: TGTGCCATCAGATCCGCCCTAGCGGGAGACAGCACAGATACGCAGTATTTT. Translation: CAIRSALAGDSTDTQYF.

The chain links TRBV2 to TRBJ2-1, with TRBD2 matching over 8 bases. Germline V CDR1 and CDR2: SNHLY, FYNNEI. CDR3 length: 13 residues. The ends lost 2 bases at V and 13 bases at J; junction bases unmatched: 7. The CDR3 protein is CASSELPAGGQFF. CDR3 DNA sequence: TGTGCCAGCAGTGAACTGCCCGCGGGAGGTCAGTTCTTC.

This clone appeared a single time. This chain joins TRBV6-5 and TRBJ1-3, with a tentative D call TRBD1 (6 bases). V gave up 4 bases and J gave up 0 bases, with 10 bases separating them. The CDR3 is 15 residues long. CDR1 MNHEY and CDR2 SVGAGI come from the germline V gene. The CDR3 is CASSSMGASGNTIYF. CDR3 bases: TGTGCCAGCAGTTCCATGGGGGCCTCTGGAAACACCATATATTTT.

J is TRBJ1-3 and V is TRBV9, with 10 bases matching TRBD1. Looked up from germline, CDR1 is SGDLS and CDR2 is YYNGEE. The CDR3 is 19 residues long. The junction had 16 bases not matched to a gene; V was cut back by 3 bases and J by 4 bases. The DNA of the CDR3 is TGTGCCAGCAGCGCCAACCGGGACAGGGGCGAGAGAACCGGAAACACCATATATTTT. Translated, it gives CASSANRDRGERTGNTIYF. Filled out from reference TRBV9 and TRBJ1-3, the complete variable domain reads DSGVTQTPKHLITATGQRVTLRCSPRSGDLSVYWYQQSLDQGLQFLIQYYNGEERAKGNILERFSAQQFPDLHSELNLSSLELGDSALYFCASSANRDRGERTGNTIYFGEGSWLTVV.

This chain links TRBV5-1 with TRBJ2-7, with D tentatively TRBD1 (6 bases). The CDR3 runs 13 residues. Trimming took off 5 bases at V and 3 bases at J, with 12 bases between the two ends. In germline, CDR1 is SGHRS, CDR2 YFSETQ. As DNA, the CDR3 is TGCGCCAGCAGACAGACAGGAAGCTACGAGCAGTACTTC. This encodes CASRQTGSYEQYF.

The chain links TRBV6-1 to TRBJ1-2, with a tentative D call TRBD1 (6 bases). Germline V gene sequence: CDR1 MNHNS, CDR2 SASEGT. The CDR3 has 14 amino acids. Deletions cut 5 bases from V and 6 bases from J, with 16 bases between. CDR3 bases: TGTGCCAGCAGTTCTGGGGGAGAGGGGGATGGCTACACCTTC. Protein product: CASSSGGEGDGYTF.

The V call is TRBV19, the J call TRBJ1-4; weak D call: TRBD1 (5 bases). This CDR3 contains 17 residues. Germline V gives CDR1 LNHDA, CDR2 SQIVND (reference sequence). The germline V and J ends were trimmed by 5 bases and 7 bases, with 23 bases remaining between them. Written as DNA, the CDR3 is TGTGCCAGTAGTTCGCGTCGGGTCCAGGGAGGTGGTGAAAAACTGTTTTTT. It is translated as CASSSRRVQGGGEKLFF.

The chain combines TRBV9 with TRBJ1-1; no definite D call. Germline CDR1 and CDR2: SGDLS and YYNGEE. The CDR3 sequence is 15 residues long. Trimming stripped 1 base from V and 0 bases from J, with 10 bases between. CDR3 sequence (DNA): TGTGCCAGCAGCGTATTAGCTACCATGAACACTGAAGCTTTCTTT. It encodes CASSVLATMNTEAFF.

This chain uses TRBV15 with TRBJ2-3, with 7 bases aligning to TRBD1. J lost 2 bases, V lost 5 bases, and 10 bases had no gene match. This CDR3 is built from 16 residues. CDR1 LNHNV and CDR2 YYDKDF come from the germline V gene (reference sequence). The CDR3 region has the DNA TGTGCCACCAGCGCAAACGCCGGGACAGCCACAGATACGCAGTATTTT. Residues: CATSANAGTATDTQYF. The full variable domain, rest sourced from reference TRBV15 and TRBJ2-3, is DAMVIQNPRYQVTQFGKPVTLSCSQTLNHNVMYWYQQKSSQAPKLLFHYYDKDFNNEADTPDNFQSRRPNTSFCFLDIRSPGLGDTAMYLCATSANAGTATDTQYFGPGTRLTVL.

This chain uses TRBV19 with TRBJ1-2; D uncertain. The V gene lost 7 bases and the J gene lost 8 bases, with 17 bases spanning the gap. The CDR3 contains 13 residues. The V gene's germline CDR1 is LNHDA and CDR2 SQIVND (reference sequence). The CDR3 nucleotides read TGTGCCAGTAATTATGGCGGGGTGGGCGGCTACACCTTC. This translates into CASNYGGVGGYTF.

This chain connects TRBV6-5 to TRBJ2-7; TRBD2 matches 8 bases. V dropped 4 bases and J dropped 2; count of bases not matched to a gene: 7. CDR1 is MNHEY, CDR2 SVGAGI, per germline. CDR3 length: 15 residues. The CDR3 protein is CASSLAGHKTYEQYF. The CDR3, as DNA: TGTGCCAGCAGTTTAGCGGGACATAAGACCTACGAGCAGTACTTC.

This rearrangement joins TRBV19 to TRBJ1-2; a weak D match, TRBD1 (6 bases). This CDR3 is 15 amino acids long. Germline V gene lookup returns CDR1 LNHDA and CDR2 SQIVND (reference sequence). Trimming cost V 5 bases and J 8 bases, with 21 bases left between them. For the CDR3, the DNA is TGTGCCAGTAGTCTTCAGTCCCCAGGGGTAAGGGGCTACACCTTC. Its translation is CASSLQSPGVRGYTF.